A selection of T cell receptor beta chains follows, all from one sample in a study of blood T cells in healthy people across ages. MiXCR, run by TCRdb on the 5' RACE reads, gives a single entry per CDR3 protein. The data contain fewer than 900,000 distinct CDR3 sequences, over 45% of them singletons. Specimen: blood. These receptor sequences come from a woman in her sixties or seventies in good health. The CDR3 runs from the conserved cysteine through the conserved F or W. The D gene is left open where the match is weak. Clone size, where shown, is once, few, many, or a class for clones that have expanded.

j_gene: TRBJ2-7; abundance: .; v_gene: TRBV11-1; d_gene: .; CDR3aa: CASSPGRTGPGWIEQYF; CDR3nt: TGTGCCAGCAGTCCAGGCCGGACCGGGCCTGGATGGATCGAGCAGTACTTC
j_gene: TRBJ1-2; abundance: .; v_gene: TRBV5-1; d_gene: TRBD1; CDR3aa: CASSADRGLNGYTF; CDR3nt: TGCGCCAGCAGCGCTGACAGGGGGCTGAATGGCTACACCTTC
j_gene: TRBJ1-2; abundance: many; v_gene: TRBV6-2/TRBV6-3; d_gene: .; CDR3aa: CASSYGGNYGYTF; CDR3nt: TGTGCCAGCAGTTACGGGGGGAACTATGGCTACACCTTC
j_gene: TRBJ2-5; abundance: .; v_gene: TRBV18; d_gene: TRBD2; CDR3aa: CASSFGLAGVGETQYF; CDR3nt: TGTGCCAGCTCATTCGGACTAGCGGGAGTAGGGGAGACCCAGTACTTC
j_gene: TRBJ2-3; abundance: .; v_gene: TRBV20-1; d_gene: TRBD2; CDR3aa: CSATGTNTDTQYF; CDR3nt: TGCAGTGCCACGGGGACTAACACAGATACGCAGTATTTT
j_gene: TRBJ2-7; abundance: .; v_gene: TRBV4-3; d_gene: TRBD2; CDR3aa: CASSDSGSSYNEQYF; CDR3nt: TGCGCCAGCAGCGATAGCGGGAGCTCCTACAATGAGCAGTACTTC
j_gene: TRBJ2-3; abundance: few; v_gene: TRBV29-1; d_gene: .; CDR3aa: CSVVGRADTQYF; CDR3nt: TGCAGCGTCGTAGGCAGGGCGGATACGCAGTATTTT
j_gene: TRBJ2-2; abundance: .; v_gene: TRBV7-2; d_gene: .; CDR3aa: CASSLQGLGTGELFF; CDR3nt: TGTGCCAGCAGTCTGCAGGGATTAGGCACCGGGGAGCTGTTTTTT
j_gene: TRBJ2-5; abundance: .; v_gene: TRBV9; d_gene: .; CDR3aa: CASSGATGQQETQYF; CDR3nt: TGTGCCAGCAGCGGAGCCACAGGGCAACAAGAGACCCAGTACTTC
j_gene: TRBJ1-5; abundance: .; v_gene: TRBV15; d_gene: .; CDR3aa: CATSRDRGGRGTPQHF; CDR3nt: TGTGCCACCAGCAGAGATCGGGGAGGGAGGGGGACCCCCCAGCATTTT
j_gene: TRBJ2-4; abundance: few; v_gene: TRBV12-3/TRBV12-4; d_gene: .; CDR3aa: CASNQRSKNIQYF; CDR3nt: TGTGCCAGCAATCAGAGGAGTAAAAACATTCAGTACTTC
j_gene: TRBJ2-1; abundance: .; v_gene: TRBV20-1; d_gene: TRBD1; CDR3aa: CSATGGGSYNEQFF; CDR3nt: TGCAGTGCTACAGGGGGCGGATCCTACAATGAGCAGTTCTTC
j_gene: TRBJ2-5; abundance: .; v_gene: TRBV12-5; d_gene: .; CDR3aa: CASGLASGIPETQYF; CDR3nt: TGTGCTAGTGGTTTAGCATCAGGGATTCCAGAGACCCAGTACTTC
j_gene: TRBJ2-5; abundance: .; v_gene: TRBV18; d_gene: TRBD1; CDR3aa: CASSPWDRGNEQYF; CDR3nt: TGTGCCAGCTCACCTTGGGACAGGGGGAATGAGCAGTACTTC
j_gene: TRBJ1-1; abundance: .; v_gene: TRBV3-1; d_gene: .; CDR3aa: CASSQGSRRDTEAFF; CDR3nt: TGTGCCAGCAGCCAAGGAAGCAGGAGGGACACTGAAGCTTTCTTT
j_gene: TRBJ2-7; abundance: .; v_gene: TRBV5-1; d_gene: .; CDR3aa: CASSLWTDEQYF; CDR3nt: TGCGCCAGCAGCTTGTGGACGGACGAGCAGTACTTC
j_gene: TRBJ2-3; abundance: .; v_gene: TRBV29-1; d_gene: .; CDR3aa: CSVAKALAATDTQYF; CDR3nt: TGCAGCGTTGCCAAAGCCTTGGCGGCCACAGATACGCAGTATTTT
j_gene: TRBJ2-1; abundance: many; v_gene: TRBV7-6; d_gene: TRBD2; CDR3aa: CASSFLAGEFVDEQFF; CDR3nt: TGTGCCAGCAGCTTCCTAGCGGGAGAGTTTGTAGATGAGCAGTTCTTC